The rows below give T cell receptor beta chains drawn from one sample of a study of tumor-infiltrating lymphocytes in primary liver carcinoma. MiXCR was run by TCRdb on the multiplex PCR reads, yielding one entry per CDR3 protein. Among approximately 23,000 distinct CDR3 sequences listed, around 80% were seen once. The specimen was liver tumor tissue from sampling region 2. These receptors were obtained from a young woman with primary liver carcinoma and hepatitis B virus infection. Each CDR3 is given with its conserved first and last residue. A D gene is named only where the DNA matches it firmly. Not every row has a clone size; where given, it reads once, few, many or a size class.

V	D	J	size	CDR3	DNA
TRBV11-2	.	TRBJ1-1	.	CACSLLRAGTEVFF	TGTGCCTGCAGCTTATTACGGGCCGGCACTGAAGTTTTCTTT
TRBV29-1	.	TRBJ2-1	.	CSGAPGSVVVEQFF	TGCAGCGGCGCTCCCGGGAGCGTAGTCGTTGAGCAGTTCTTC
TRBV10-3	.	TRBJ2-1	many	CAIQGTDEQFF	TGTGCCATCCAAGGTACCGATGAGCAGTTCTTC
TRBV28	.	TRBJ1-5	many	CASSPFTGGRSNQPQHF	TGTGCCAGCAGTCCGTTCACGGGAGGACGCTCCAATCAGCCCCAGCATTTT
TRBV11-2	.	TRBJ2-5	.	CTCSLGLETQYF	TGTACCTGCAGCTTAGGATTAGAGACCCAGTACTTC
TRBV6-2/TRBV6-3	TRBD1	TRBJ2-7	.	CVSTFTLGTGDYEQYF	TGCGTCAGCACCTTTACTCTTGGGACAGGAGACTACGAGCAGTACTTC
TRBV28	TRBD1	TRBJ2-5	.	CASSLWRQGAREIEYF	TGTGCCAGCAGTTTATGGAGACAGGGGGCCAGAGAGATCGAGTACTTC
TRBV11-2	TRBD2	TRBJ2-2	.	CASSSPRAGGPNTRELFF	TGTGCCAGCAGCTCGCCCCGAGCGGGAGGCCCGAACACTAGGGAGCTGTTTTTT
TRBV4-2	.	TRBJ2-6	.	CASSQDRIAGVNILTF	TGTGCCAGCAGCCAAGATAGAATCGCTGGGGTCAACATTCTGACTTTC
TRBV11-3	.	TRBJ2-3	.	CAGRYTDTHYF	TGCGCCGGCCGCTACACAGATACGCATTATTTT
TRBV11-3	.	TRBJ2-7	once	CASSLDPDHSYEQYF	TGTGCCAGTAGCTTAGACCCGGACCACTCCTACGAGCAGTACTTC
TRBV5-6	.	TRBJ1-6	.	CASSMVAQGSHLHF	TGTGCCAGCAGCATGGTAGCACAGGGATCACACCTCCACTTT
TRBV11-2	.	TRBJ2-2	.	CASSLVRTYPGTGELFF	TGTGCCAGCAGCTTAGTTCGGACGTACCCAGGGACCGGGGAGCTGTTTTTT
TRBV11-2	TRBD1	TRBJ1-1	.	CASSTRDRGRTSWSNTEAFF	TGTGCCAGCAGCACTCGGGACAGGGGGCGCACGAGCTGGAGTAACACTGAAGCTTTTTTT
TRBV12-3/TRBV12-4	.	TRBJ2-3	.	CASRTGGATDMQYF	TGTGCCAGCAGGACGGGTGGGGCAACAGATATGCAGTATTTC
TRBV28	.	TRBJ2-2	.	CASSSATRELFF	TGTGCCAGCAGTTCCGCAACCAGGGAACTGTTTTTT
TRBV11-2	.	TRBJ2-3	once	CASSLVARSMDTQYF	TGTGCTAGCAGCTTAGTAGCGAGAAGCATGGATACGCAGTATTTT